The next 17 T cell receptor beta chains were all read from a single sample in a study of shared clonotypes between healthy human individuals. Assay used: immunoSEQ multiplex PCR; TCRdb lists only in-frame clones, some missing. The sample lists 2 million or so clones, 85% to 95% occurring once. The sample consisted of naive CD4+ T cells sorted from blood. Subset in this sample: CD45RA+ positively selected. The receptors derive from a young man in good health.

The chain uses TRBV6-1 and TRBJ2-5; D is undetermined. This CDR3 spans 13 amino acids. Per germline, CDR1 MNHNS and CDR2 SASEGT. V shed 5 bases and J shed 5 bases, with 12 bases lying between them. CDR3 sequence: CASSPFPSETQYF. The CDR3 nucleotides read TGTGCCAGCAGTCCTTTTCCTTCGGAGACCCAGTACTTC.

The gene calls are TRBV6-5 and TRBJ2-5; unclear D gene. The CDR3 spans 15 residues. V lost 0 bases and J 9 bases, leaving 17 bases between the germline ends. Per germline, CDR1 MNHEY and CDR2 SVGAGI. The CDR3 sequence: CASSYSAGRLYPQYF. The DNA of the CDR3 is TGTGCCAGCAGTTACTCAGCTGGCAGGTTGTATCCCCAGTACTTC.

The CDR3 sequence: CATSRDVTANTGELFF. In DNA, the CDR3 is TGTGCCACCAGCAGAGATGTGACAGCGAACACCGGGGAGCTGTTTTTT. This chain links TRBV15 with TRBJ2-2; tentative D call: TRBD1 (5 bases). Germline V lookup: CDR1 LNHNV, CDR2 YYDKDF (reference sequence). The CDR3 consists of 16 residues. The V end was cut by 0 bases, the J end by 0 bases, with 8 bases between.

This clone was seen only once. Other DNA variants within this sample encode the same CDR3. This chain connects TRBV7-2 to TRBJ1-1; possibly TRBD1 for D (5 bases). In germline, CDR1 is SGHTA, CDR2 FQGNSA. The CDR3 runs 12 residues. Trimming shortened V by 1 base and J by 5 bases, and 5 bases separated the two germline ends. This CDR3 is CASSLDRTEAFF. CDR3 coding DNA: TGTGCCAGCAGCTTAGACAGGACTGAAGCTTTCTTT.

This chain joins TRBV28 and TRBJ2-7; D is possibly TRBD1 (6 bases). Between the trimmed V and J ends, which lost 3 bases and 3 bases, there was a span of 9 bases. Germline loops: CDR1 MDHEN, CDR2 SYDVKM. This CDR3 is built from 13 residues. The CDR3 here is CASSLPTGYEQYF. The CDR3 DNA follows: TGTGCCAGCAGTTTGCCGACAGGCTACGAGCAGTACTTC. Looking up the rest from reference TRBV28 and TRBJ2-7 gives the full variable domain: DVKVTQSSRYLVKRTGEKVFLECVQDMDHENMFWYRQDPGLGLRLIYFSYDVKMKEKGDIPEGYSVSREKKERFSLILESASTNQTSMYLCASSLPTGYEQYFGPGTRLTVT.

The chain recombines TRBV7-3 with TRBJ2-6; D might be TRBD1 (5 bases). Between the trimmed V and J ends, which lost 5 bases and 1 base, there was a span of 9 bases. The CDR3 is 15 amino acids. Germline V gives CDR1 SGHTA, CDR2 FQGTGA. In nucleotides, the CDR3 is TGTGCCAGCAGCCCTAGGGGTTCTGGGGCCAACGTCCTGACTTTC. Translated: CASSPRGSGANVLTF.

The genes are TRBV5-1 and TRBJ2-3; the D is unclear. The germline V and J ends were trimmed by 3 bases and 2 bases, with 10 bases remaining between them. The CDR3 extends over 14 amino acids. Germline V gene sequence: CDR1 SGHRS, CDR2 YFSETQ. This CDR3 reads CASSYDSSTDTQYF. The CDR3 nucleotides read TGCGCCAGCAGCTATGACTCGTCCACAGATACGCAGTATTTT.

V usage is TRBV18 and J usage is TRBJ2-7, with a possible D match to TRBD1 (5 bases). The germline gives CDR1 KGHSH, CDR2 LQKENI. The CDR3 is made up of 13 amino acids. Between the trimmed V and J ends, which lost 4 bases and 2 bases, there was a span of 9 bases. The CDR3 loop is CASSQGLTYEQYF. Written as DNA, the CDR3 is TGTGCCAGCTCACAGGGGCTTACCTACGAGCAGTACTTC.

The chain couples TRBV18 to TRBJ2-3; no clear D gene. The CDR3 covers 16 residues. V was pared by 2 bases and J by 4 bases, with 16 bases between. Germline V gives CDR1 KGHSH, CDR2 LQKENI. The CDR3 loop is CASSPNRAHVADTQYF. CDR3 DNA: TGTGCCAGCTCACCAAACCGGGCCCACGTAGCAGATACGCAGTATTTT. The whole variable domain, filled in from reference TRBV18 and TRBJ2-3, reads NAGVMQNPRHLVRRRGQEARLRCSPMKGHSHVYWYRQLPEEGLKFMVYLQKENIIDESGMPKERFSAEFPKEGPSILRIQQVVRGDSAAYFCASSPNRAHVADTQYFGPGTRLTVL.

J is TRBJ1-2 and V is TRBV27; 8 positions match TRBD1. The CDR3 runs to 15 residues. V dropped 7 bases and J dropped 4; count of bases not matched to a gene: 11. Germline CDR1 reads MNHEY; CDR2 reads SMNVEV (reference sequence). This CDR3 is CASKGQGITGYGYTF. Here the CDR3 DNA reads TGTGCCAGCAAAGGACAGGGCATTACTGGCTATGGCTACACCTTC.

The chain joins TRBV29-1 to TRBJ1-2, with TRBD1 matching over 7 bases. The CDR3 is made up of 11 amino acids. Germline lookup yields CDR1 SQVTM and CDR2 ANQGSEA. J gave up 7 bases and V 3 bases, and 2 bases lay outside the gene matches. DNA for the CDR3: TGCAGCGTTGATACAGGGGCTGGCTACACCTTC. This encodes CSVDTGAGYTF.

Regarding this clone: A much larger clonotype is one base distant, so this may be a read error. The chain uses TRBV5-1 and TRBJ2-7; D is undetermined. V was cut by 7 bases and J by 3 bases, with 8 bases left in between. Germline V gene lookup returns CDR1 SGHRS and CDR2 YFSETQ. This CDR3 has 11 amino acids. The CDR3 DNA sequence: TGCGCCAGCGGCCCTGGCTACGAGCAGTACTTC. Its protein product is CASGPGYEQYF.

With respect to this clone: At one boundary the junction diverges from the germline segment, which might be a read error. The V call is TRBV7-7, the J call TRBJ2-2, with D possibly TRBD2 on 7 matching bases. The CDR3 totals 14 residues. Germline V CDR1 and CDR2: SSHAT, FNYEAQ (reference sequence). The CDR3 sequence: CASSPGGPTGELFF. The DNA for the CDR3 is TGTGCTAGCAGCCCCGGGGGGCCCACCGGGGAGCTGTTTTTT.

The CDR3 is CASRTTGGSNQPQHF. The CDR3 DNA is TGTGCCAGCAGAACTACAGGGGGTAGCAATCAGCCCCAGCATTTT. The chain carries TRBV6-5 and TRBJ1-5; 8 nucleotides align to TRBD1. Germline trimming cut 6 bases from V and 0 bases from J; bases unmatched to any gene: 4. CDR3 length equals 15 residues. In germline, CDR1 is MNHEY, CDR2 SVGAGI.

The rearrangement joins TRBV11-3 to TRBJ1-3; tentatively, D is TRBD1 (5 bases). The germline CDR1 and CDR2 sequences are SGHNT and YENEEA. V shed 4 bases and J shed 0 bases, with 10 bases lying between them. CDR3 length equals 15 residues. The CDR3 loop is CASSSTGSSGNTIYF. CDR3 nucleotides: TGTGCCAGCAGCTCCACAGGAAGCTCTGGAAACACCATATATTTT.

The chain combines TRBV7-2 with TRBJ2-7; TRBD1 agrees at 8 bases. The CDR3 is 13 amino acids. Germline V gives CDR1 SGHTA, CDR2 FQGNSA. V was pared by 4 bases and J by 6 bases, with 5 bases of the junction left unmatched. This CDR3 reads CASSYRQGFEQYF. CDR3 in DNA: TGTGCCAGCAGCTACAGACAGGGGTTCGAGCAGTACTTC.

The rearrangement joins TRBV5-4 to TRBJ2-7; 12 nucleotides agree with TRBD1. The junction had 11 bases not matched to a gene; V was cut back by 4 bases and J by 6 bases. The germline V gene encodes CDR1 SGHNT and CDR2 YYREEE (reference sequence). CDR3 size: 16 residues. The CDR3 DNA follows: TGTGCCAGCAGCGCACCGGGACAGGGGGCGCCTGGCGAGCAGTACTTC. Protein: CASSAPGQGAPGEQYF.